These T cell receptor beta chains were read from a single sample in a study of shared clonotypes between healthy human individuals. Profiled with immunoSEQ multiplex PCR; TCRdb holds only in-frame clones, not every one. This table holds about 1 million clones, about 75% found once. Material: memory CD4+ T cells sorted from blood. The receptors were sampled from a man aged 18-30 years in good health. Each CDR3 is given with its conserved first and last residue. The order of the fields is CDR3 DNA, CDR3 protein, J gene, D gene, clone size, V gene. D genes are given only for firm matches. Not all rows give a size; the values are once, few, many and, for expanded clones, a class.

TGTGCCAGCAGCTTAGAAGGACGGAATTATGGCTACACCTTC	CASSLEGRNYGYTF	TRBJ1-2	.	.	TRBV11-2
TGTGCCAGCAGCGCTGGACTAGCATCCTCCAATGAGCAGTTCTTC	CASSAGLASSNEQFF	TRBJ2-1	TRBD2	.	TRBV5-8
TGTGCCAGCAGCTTAGATAGCGGGACGCCCTCCTACGAGCAGTACTTC	CASSLDSGTPSYEQYF	TRBJ2-7	TRBD2	.	TRBV11-2
TGTGCCAGCAAGGCAGGGGTGGCCGAGACCCAGTACTTC	CASKAGVAETQYF	TRBJ2-5	.	.	TRBV6-1
TGTGCCAGCAGAACGACTAGCTTCTCGTCGGGTGAGCAGTTCTTC	CASRTTSFSSGEQFF	TRBJ2-1	TRBD2	.	TRBV6-5
TGTGCCAGCAGCTTACTCCAGGGAAACGAGCAGTACTTC	CASSLLQGNEQYF	TRBJ2-7	.	once	TRBV7-2
TGCACCAGCAGCCAAGGGGGCCTAGCGGTCACAGATACGCAGTATTTT	CTSSQGGLAVTDTQYF	TRBJ2-3	.	.	TRBV1
TGTGCCTGGAGTCGACCGTCTAGCGGGATCTACAATGAGCAGTTCTTC	CAWSRPSSGIYNEQFF	TRBJ2-1	TRBD2	once	TRBV30
TGTGCCAGTAGTCCCGGACAGGGGGGCGAGCAGTACTTC	CASSPGQGGEQYF	TRBJ2-7	TRBD1	.	TRBV19
TGTGCCAGCAGTGAAAACAGGGGGTCGGAGCAGCCCCAGCATTTT	CASSENRGSEQPQHF	TRBJ1-5	TRBD1	.	TRBV2
TGTGCCAGTAGTATCGGGACGAACTCTGGAAACACCATATATTTT	CASSIGTNSGNTIYF	TRBJ1-3	.	.	TRBV19
TGTGCCAGTAAACCGGACAGGGGTGAAGCTTTCTTT	CASKPDRGEAFF	TRBJ1-1	TRBD1	.	TRBV19
TGTGCCTGGAGAAGGGGAAAGTCCTACGAGCAGTACTTC	CAWRRGKSYEQYF	TRBJ2-7	.	.	TRBV30
TGTGCCAGCAGGGCGGTTTCGGGATCTCTCTACGAGCAGTACTTC	CASRAVSGSLYEQYF	TRBJ2-7	.	.	TRBV28
TGTGCCAGCAGCTTAGGGGGGTCTCGCACAGATACGCAGTATTTT	CASSLGGSRTDTQYF	TRBJ2-3	.	.	TRBV7-2
TGTGCCAGCAGTTTATTAGAGACCCAGTACTTC	CASSLLETQYF	TRBJ2-5	.	.	TRBV2
TGTGCCAGCAGTCGGTTGGGGGGAGTGTCTGGCTACACCTTC	CASSRLGGVSGYTF	TRBJ1-2	.	.	TRBV7-2
TGTGCCAGCACCACAGGGCTTGAAAATTCACCCCTCCACTTT	CASTTGLENSPLHF	TRBJ1-6	.	.	TRBV2
TGCGCCAGCAGCGGAGACAGGGGGCCGGGCACCGGGGAGCTGTTTTTT	CASSGDRGPGTGELFF	TRBJ2-2	TRBD1	.	TRBV5-1
TGTGCCAGCAGCCCGAGACTAGCGGGTCGGGGGGAGACCCAGTACTTC	CASSPRLAGRGETQYF	TRBJ2-5	TRBD2	.	TRBV5-8
TGTGCCAGCAGCTTACAAGCGACGGATACGCAGTATTTT	CASSLQATDTQYF	TRBJ2-3	.	.	TRBV5-4
TGTGCCAGCACCATGACAGCGAACACTGAAGCTTTCTTT	CASTMTANTEAFF	TRBJ1-1	.	.	TRBV6-6
TGTGCCAGCAGTTGGGACAGGGTGATTGGGGAGCTGTTTTTT	CASSWDRVIGELFF	TRBJ2-2	TRBD1	.	TRBV6-6
TGTGCCAGCAGCTCGGGACTAGCGGGAGCCGAGCAGTACTTC	CASSSGLAGAEQYF	TRBJ2-7	TRBD2	.	TRBV11-2
TGTGCCGGGGGGACCACTAGAGCAGATACGCAGTATTTT	CAGGTTRADTQYF	TRBJ2-3	.	once	TRBV2
TGTGCCAGCAGCCTAGAAAAAATCATGAACACTGAAGCTTTCTTT	CASSLEKIMNTEAFF	TRBJ1-1	.	.	TRBV5-4
TGTGCCAGCAGTTCCTCCGACACCCGGGGCACTGAAGCTTTCTTT	CASSSSDTRGTEAFF	TRBJ1-1	.	.	TRBV6-6
TGTGCCAGCAGTGAGGAGGGCGTAAGCACTGAAGCTTTCTTT	CASSEEGVSTEAFF	TRBJ1-1	.	.	TRBV6-4
TGTGCCAGCATTCGACAGGGCCAACTGGGCACAGATACGCAGTATTTT	CASIRQGQLGTDTQYF	TRBJ2-3	TRBD1	.	TRBV2
TGTGCCAGCAGCTTGGTGGGCTACGAGCAGTACTTC	CASSLVGYEQYF	TRBJ2-7	.	.	TRBV5-6
TGTGCCAGCAGCTCCCAACAGGGCTCAACCCCTGAAGCTTTCTTT	CASSSQQGSTPEAFF	TRBJ1-1	.	.	TRBV7-9
TGCGCCAGCAGATCACCTAGCGGCTTCTCCTACGAGCAGTACTTC	CASRSPSGFSYEQYF	TRBJ2-7	TRBD2	.	TRBV10-2
TGTGCCAGCAGCTTCCAGGGGGGGATCCTAGAGACCCAGTACTTC	CASSFQGGILETQYF	TRBJ2-5	.	.	TRBV7-8
TGTGCCAGTAGTAAAGGACTAGCGGGAGCTGGGGCCAACGTCCTGACTTTC	CASSKGLAGAGANVLTF	TRBJ2-6	TRBD2	.	TRBV19
TGTGCCAGCAGCTTGTTTGCGGGCTTGAACACCGGGGAGCTGTTTTTT	CASSLFAGLNTGELFF	TRBJ2-2	.	once	TRBV5-5
TGTGCCAGCAAGGAGGGGGCCGCGAACACCGGGGAGCTGTTTTTT	CASKEGAANTGELFF	TRBJ2-2	.	.	TRBV9
TGTGCCAGCAGCCAAGGGGCAGGGGGGCGGTACGAGCAGTACTTC	CASSQGAGGRYEQYF	TRBJ2-7	.	.	TRBV4-2
TGTGCCAGCAGCACTGCCGGGACTAGCGGGAGGGGTGAGCAGTTCTTC	CASSTAGTSGRGEQFF	TRBJ2-1	TRBD2	.	TRBV5-4
TGTGCCAGCAGTTCAGCGGGAGCTCTCGAGCAGTACTTC	CASSSAGALEQYF	TRBJ2-7	TRBD2	.	TRBV6-5
TGTGCCAGCAGCCCCAGGGACAGGGACGACTCTGGGGCCAACGTCCTGACTTTC	CASSPRDRDDSGANVLTF	TRBJ2-6	.	.	TRBV21-1
TGTGCCATCACCCAGGGGAGCTCCTACGAGCAGTACTTC	CAITQGSSYEQYF	TRBJ2-7	.	.	TRBV10-3
TGTGCCAGCTCATCGACGACAGGGGAACTCTACGAGCAGTACTTC	CASSSTTGELYEQYF	TRBJ2-7	TRBD1	few	TRBV18
TGTGCCAGCAGTCAAACGGCACAGGGTACCTACGAGCAGTACTTC	CASSQTAQGTYEQYF	TRBJ2-7	.	.	TRBV6-1
TGTGCCAGCTCACCGGGACGGTCCTTACTGGGGAATGAGCAGTTCTTC	CASSPGRSLLGNEQFF	TRBJ2-1	.	few	TRBV18
TGTGCCAGCAGCGTCGACAGGGGGGGCAATCAGCCCCAGCATTTT	CASSVDRGGNQPQHF	TRBJ1-5	TRBD1	.	TRBV5-4
TGTGCCAGCAGCGGGGGACAGACTTTTAACTATGGCTACACCTTC	CASSGGQTFNYGYTF	TRBJ1-2	TRBD1	.	TRBV7-9
TGTGCCAGCAGTTACTCACAGGGGAACACTGAAGCTTTCTTT	CASSYSQGNTEAFF	TRBJ1-1	.	.	TRBV6-5
TGTGCCAGCAGCTACTGGACAACCTCCTACAATGAGCAGTTCTTC	CASSYWTTSYNEQFF	TRBJ2-1	.	.	TRBV27
TGCGCCAGCAGCTCGCAACCGGGACAGGGCCTATCCTACGAGCAGTACTTC	CASSSQPGQGLSYEQYF	TRBJ2-7	TRBD1	.	TRBV5-1
TGTGCCTACTCCCGGAACAGGGGGAAGATAGACTATGGCTACACCTTC	CAYSRNRGKIDYGYTF	TRBJ1-2	TRBD1	.	TRBV5-4
TGCGCCAGCAAACCCGGGGCGAACACCGGGGAGCTGTTTTTT	CASKPGANTGELFF	TRBJ2-2	.	.	TRBV5-1